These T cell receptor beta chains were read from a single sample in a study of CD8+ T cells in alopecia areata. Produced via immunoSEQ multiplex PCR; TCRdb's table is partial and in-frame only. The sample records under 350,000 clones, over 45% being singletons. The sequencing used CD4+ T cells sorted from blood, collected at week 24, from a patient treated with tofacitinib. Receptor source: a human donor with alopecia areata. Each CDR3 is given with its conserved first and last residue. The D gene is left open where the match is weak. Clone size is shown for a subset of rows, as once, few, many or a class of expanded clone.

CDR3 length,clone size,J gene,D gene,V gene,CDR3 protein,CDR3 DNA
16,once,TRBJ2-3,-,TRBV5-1,CASSLSAGATTDTQYF,TGCGCCAGCAGCTTGTCGGCGGGGGCTACCACAGATACGCAGTATTTT
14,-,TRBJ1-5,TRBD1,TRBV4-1,CASSLQGSGQPQHF,TGCGCCAGCAGCTTACAGGGGAGCGGTCAGCCCCAGCATTTT
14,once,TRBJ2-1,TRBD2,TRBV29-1,CSVARRLAGNEQFF,TGCAGCGTCGCCCGACGACTAGCGGGTAATGAGCAGTTCTTC
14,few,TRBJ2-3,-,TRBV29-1,CSVAGQGAKDTQYF,TGCAGCGTTGCGGGCCAGGGAGCAAAAGATACGCAGTATTTT
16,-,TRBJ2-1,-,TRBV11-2,CASSTSTGSRTNEQFF,TGTGCCAGCTCCACGTCTACCGGGTCCAGGACAAATGAGCAGTTCTTC
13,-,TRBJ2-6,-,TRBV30,CAWTLTGANVLTF,TGTGCCTGGACATTAACGGGGGCCAACGTCCTGACTTTC
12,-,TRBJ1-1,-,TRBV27,CASSLAPPEAFF,TGTGCCAGCAGTTTAGCTCCTCCAGAAGCTTTCTTT
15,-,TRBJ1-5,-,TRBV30,CAWSVRGLGNQPQHF,TGTGCCTGGAGTGTCCGGGGGTTGGGAAATCAGCCCCAGCATTTT
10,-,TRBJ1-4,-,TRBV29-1,CSAQNEKLFF,TGCAGCGCCCAAAATGAAAAACTGTTTTTT
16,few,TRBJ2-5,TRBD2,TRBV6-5,CASSYSSGGGVKTQYF,TGTGCCAGCAGTTACAGTTCGGGAGGAGGGGTGAAGACCCAGTACTTC
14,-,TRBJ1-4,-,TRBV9,CASSVGGQNEKLFF,TGTGCCAGCAGCGTAGGGGGGCAGAATGAAAAACTGTTTTTT
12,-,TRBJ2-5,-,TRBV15,CATSRREETQYF,TGTGCCACGAGTAGGAGGGAAGAGACCCAGTACTTC
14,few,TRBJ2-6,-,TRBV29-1,CSVLIPSGANVLTF,TGCAGCGTACTTATCCCCTCTGGGGCCAACGTCCTGACTTTC
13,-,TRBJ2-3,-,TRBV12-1,CASSFLQSETQYF,TGTGCCAGCAGCTTTTTACAGTCGGAGACGCAGTATTTT
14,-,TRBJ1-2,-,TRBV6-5,CASQRTASNYGYTF,TGTGCCAGTCAAAGGACAGCCTCTAACTATGGCTACACCTTC
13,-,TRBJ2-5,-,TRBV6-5,CASSRGQQETQYF,TGTGCCAGCAGCCGTGGACAGCAAGAGACCCAGTACTTC
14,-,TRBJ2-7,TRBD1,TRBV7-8,CASSSRGQGYEQYF,TGTGCCAGCAGCTCCAGGGGACAGGGGTACGAGCAGTACTTC
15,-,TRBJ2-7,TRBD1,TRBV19,CASKLKAGGSYEQYF,TGTGCCAGTAAGCTAAAGGCAGGGGGCTCGTACGAGCAGTACTTC
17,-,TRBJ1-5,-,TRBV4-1,CASSQPYEGDSNQPQHF,TGCGCCAGCAGCCAACCCTACGAAGGGGACAGCAATCAGCCCCAGCATTTT
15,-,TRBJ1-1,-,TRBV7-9,CASRGRLSMNTEAFF,TGTGCCAGCCGGGGGAGATTATCCATGAACACTGAAGCTTTCTTT
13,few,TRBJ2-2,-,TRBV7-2,CASSLPNTGELFF,TGTGCCAGCAGCTTACCGAACACCGGGGAGCTGTTTTTT
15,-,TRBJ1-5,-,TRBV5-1,CASSLAGVPGQPQHF,TGCGCCAGCAGCTTGGCAGGGGTTCCCGGTCAGCCCCAGCATTTT
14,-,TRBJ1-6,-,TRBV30,CAWSRGVGNSPLHF,TGTGCCTGGAGTAGAGGGGTTGGGAATTCACCCCTCCACTTT
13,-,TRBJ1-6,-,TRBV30,CASSGAHNSPLHF,TGTGCCTCGTCTGGGGCTCATAATTCACCCCTCCACTTT
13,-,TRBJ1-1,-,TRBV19,CASSVVMNTEAFF,TGTGCCAGTAGTGTTGTCATGAACACTGAAGCTTTCTTT
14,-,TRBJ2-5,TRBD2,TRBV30,CAWIKVGGGETQYF,TGTGCCTGGATCAAAGTCGGGGGGGGAGAGACCCAGTACTTC
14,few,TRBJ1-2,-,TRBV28,CASSLSGRTYGYTF,TGTGCCAGCAGTTTATCAGGTAGAACGTATGGCTACACCTTC
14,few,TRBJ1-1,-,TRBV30,CAWSRLELNTEAFF,TGTGCCTGGAGTCGTTTAGAATTGAACACTGAAGCTTTCTTT
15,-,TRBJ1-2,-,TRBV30,CAWIRKGRVGYGYTF,TGTGCCTGGATCCGAAAGGGACGGGTCGGGTATGGCTACACCTTC
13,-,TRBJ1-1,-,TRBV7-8,CASSLASDRQAFF,TGTGCCAGCAGCTTAGCGTCGGACAGACAAGCTTTCTTT
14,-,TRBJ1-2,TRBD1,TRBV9,CASSPLDRGGGYTF,TGTGCCAGCAGCCCCTTAGACAGGGGAGGCGGCTACACCTTC
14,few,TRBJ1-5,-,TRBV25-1,CASSQSGDNQPQHF,TGTGCCAGCAGTCAGTCAGGGGACAATCAGCCCCAGCATTTT
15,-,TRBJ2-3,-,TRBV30,CAWSRLRVGGDTQYF,TGTGCCTGGAGTCGCCTTCGTGTGGGGGGAGATACGCAGTATTTT
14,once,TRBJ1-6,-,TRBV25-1,CASSATGFNSPLHF,TGTGCCAGCAGCGCCACAGGGTTTAATTCACCCCTCCACTTT
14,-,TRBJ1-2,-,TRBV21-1,CASSLKVQYYGYTF,TGTGCCAGCAGCCTAAAAGTCCAGTACTATGGCTACACCTTC
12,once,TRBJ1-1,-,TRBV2,CASRRGSTEAFF,TGTGCCAGCAGGCGGGGCAGCACTGAAGCTTTCTTT
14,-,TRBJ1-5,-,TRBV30,CAWSPTMGGQPQHF,TGTGCCTGGAGTCCCACCATGGGAGGGCAGCCCCAGCATTTT
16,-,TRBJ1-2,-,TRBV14,CASSQRGAERDYGYTF,TGTGCCAGCAGCCAACGAGGGGCGGAGAGGGACTATGGCTACACCTTC
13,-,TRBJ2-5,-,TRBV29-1,CSADDHLRETQYF,TGCAGCGCGGACGACCACCTGAGGGAGACCCAGTACTTC
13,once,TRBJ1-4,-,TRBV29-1,CSVEVLPNEKLFF,TGCAGCGTTGAAGTTCTTCCGAATGAAAAACTGTTTTTT
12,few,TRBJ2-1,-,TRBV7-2,CASSLPYNEQFF,TGTGCCAGCAGCTTACCATACAATGAGCAGTTCTTC
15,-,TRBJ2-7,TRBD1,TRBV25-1,CASSDLDRGSYEQYF,TGTGCCAGCAGTGACCTGGACAGGGGATCCTACGAGCAGTACTTC
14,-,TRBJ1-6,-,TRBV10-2,CASSDDTPNSPLHF,TGCGCCAGCAGTGACGACACGCCGAATTCACCCCTCCACTTT
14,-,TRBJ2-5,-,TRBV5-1,CASSRARMSETQYF,TGCGCCAGCAGCCGAGCGCGGATGTCGGAGACCCAGTACTTC
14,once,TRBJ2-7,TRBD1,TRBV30,CAWSFGQGVHEQYF,TGTGCCTGGAGTTTTGGACAGGGGGTCCACGAGCAGTACTTC
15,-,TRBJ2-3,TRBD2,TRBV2,CASSQLAGGGDTQYF,TGTGCCAGCAGCCAACTAGCGGGGGGAGGGGATACGCAGTATTTT
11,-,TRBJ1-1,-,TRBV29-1,CSAEWDTEAFF,TGCAGCGCTGAGTGGGACACTGAAGCTTTCTTT
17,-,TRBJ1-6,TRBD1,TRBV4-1,CASSQVFSGQGNSPLHF,TGCGCCAGCAGCCAAGTCTTCTCTGGACAGGGGAATTCACCCCTCCACTTT